The 10 T cell receptor beta chains below were found in one sample sequenced in a study of CD8 T cells in Susac syndrome. After extraction with the RNeasy kit, about 0.45 to 1 ug of the RNA was reverse transcribed using random hexamers. TCRdb reprocessed the immunoSEQ multiplex PCR reads with MiXCR, giving one entry per CDR3 protein. This table holds 170,000 or so distinct CDR3 sequences, around 94% found once. Sequenced input: CD4+ T cells from PBMCs. The receptors here all came from a human donor with Susac syndrome.

The chain couples TRBV7-2 to TRBJ1-1, with 7 bases that match TRBD1. J was trimmed by 6 bases and V by 2 bases; bases with no gene match: 6. This CDR3 comprises 14 residues. From germline, CDR1 is SGHTA and CDR2 FQGNSA. CDR3 loop: CASSLRGQKSEAFF. The DNA for the CDR3 is TGTGCCAGCAGCTTAAGGGGGCAGAAGTCTGAAGCTTTCTTT.

The V gene is TRBV12-3 or TRBV12-4, the J gene TRBJ2-3, with 11 bases matching TRBD2. The CDR3 length is 16 residues. V was clipped by 5 bases and J by 1 base; unmatched bases: 5. The CDR3 sequence is CASSPGLAGRTDTQYF. For the CDR3, the DNA is TGTGCCAGCAGTCCCGGACTAGCGGGCCGCACAGATACGCAGTATTTT.

This sequence joins TRBV4-1 and TRBJ2-1; TRBD2 matches 8 bases. V trimming: 4 bases; J trimming: 6 bases; junction bases outside the gene matches: 11. The CDR3 loop spans 16 amino acids. The V gene's germline CDR1 is MGHRA and CDR2 YSYEKL. The CDR3: CASSRFLGTRFNEQFF. CDR3 DNA sequence: TGCGCCAGCAGCCGCTTCTTGGGGACTAGGTTCAATGAGCAGTTCTTC.

This clonotype showed up just once. The rearrangement links TRBV5-1 to TRBJ2-5; D is possibly TRBD1 or TRBD2 (5 bases each). Trimming took 3 bases from V and 5 from J, leaving 11 bases between them. Germline V lookup: CDR1 SGHRS, CDR2 YFSETQ. The CDR3 loop spans 13 amino acids. CDR3 nucleotide sequence: TGCGCCAGCAGCTATGGGACGGACGAGACCCAGTACTTC. Translation gives CASSYGTDETQYF.

CDR3 DNA: TGTGCCAGCTCACCTCCCGACAGAAATCAGCCCCAGCATTTT. This sequence encodes CASSPPDRNQPQHF. This chain joins TRBV18 and TRBJ1-5; tentative D call: TRBD1 (5 bases). Deletions cut 3 bases from V and 4 bases from J, with 10 bases between. The length of the CDR3 is 14 residues. Germline V gene sequence: CDR1 KGHSH, CDR2 LQKENI.

The chain combines TRBV2 with TRBJ1-1; 8 bases align to TRBD1. J gave up 4 bases and V 5 bases, and 6 bases lay outside the gene matches. CDR1 and CDR2 (germline): SNHLY, FYNNEI. The CDR3 has 14 residues. The CDR3 sequence: CASSKQGGSTEAFF. The CDR3 DNA follows: TGTGCCAGCAGTAAACAGGGGGGAAGCACTGAAGCTTTCTTT. Full variable domain (outside the CDR3, taken from reference TRBV2 and TRBJ1-1): EPEVTQTPSHQVTQMGQEVILRCVPISNHLYFYWYRQILGQKVEFLVSFYNNEISEKSEIFDDQFSVERPDGSNFTLKIRSTKLEDSAMYFCASSKQGGSTEAFFGQGTRLTVV.

This chain joins TRBV30 and TRBJ2-3, with 12 bases aligning to TRBD2. Unmatched junction bases numbered 9, after V lost 3 bases and J lost 5 bases. The CDR3 is 16 residues long. CDR1 GTSNPN and CDR2 SVGIG come from the germline V gene (reference sequence). This CDR3 is CAWSSRTSGVRDTQYF. CDR3 nucleotide sequence: TGTGCCTGGAGCAGCCGGACTAGCGGGGTGAGAGATACGCAGTATTTT.

The CDR3 coding sequence is TGTGCCAGCAGGGACGGCGGGGGGCGAAAGACCCAGTACTTC. Protein: CASRDGGGRKTQYF. The chain is built from TRBV2 and TRBJ2-5; 8 nucleotides agree with TRBD2. The CDR3 length is 14 residues. The germline gives CDR1 SNHLY, CDR2 FYNNEI. Trimming cost V 6 bases and J 6 bases; bases outside gene matches: 9. Full variable domain (remainder filled in from reference TRBV2 and TRBJ2-5): EPEVTQTPSHQVTQMGQEVILRCVPISNHLYFYWYRQILGQKVEFLVSFYNNEISEKSEIFDDQFSVERPDGSNFTLKIRSTKLEDSAMYFCASRDGGGRKTQYFGPGTRLLVL.

The table lists this clonotype with a count of one. This chain links TRBV6-5 with TRBJ2-5; D is perhaps TRBD2 (5 bases). Looked up from germline, CDR1 is MNHEY and CDR2 is SVGAGI. The CDR3 is 14 residues long. V lost 5 bases and J 5 bases, leaving 15 bases between the germline ends. CDR3 sequence reads: CASSPTGVVETQYF. CDR3 nucleotides: TGTGCCAGCAGTCCTACCGGGGTGGTGGAGACCCAGTACTTC.

The chain recombines TRBV7-2 with TRBJ2-2; D gene unclear. V dropped 5 bases and J dropped 6 bases, with 16 bases sitting between them. The CDR3 runs to 15 residues. The V gene's germline CDR1 is SGHTA and CDR2 FQGNSA. CDR3 bases: TGTGCCAGCAGCCTCAGCCCCTCTGCGTCCGGGGAGCTGTTTTTT. Protein product: CASSLSPSASGELFF.